This T cell receptor (beta chain) emerged from a study of vaccination effects on CD4 cells after COVID-19. TCRdb keeps only in-frame clones here, not all; method: immunoSEQ multiplex PCR. The sample has tens of thousands of clones; about 75% are singletons. The CDR3 is 12 amino acids. Germline CDR1 SEHNR, CDR2 FQNEAQ (reference sequence). The V gene lost 3 bases and the J gene lost 8 bases, with 8 bases spanning the gap. The table lists this clone with a few counts. What it recognizes is unknown. Viral peptide pool expansion of antigen-specific CD4+ T cells preceded sequencing in the ViraFEST assay. The culture ran for about 11 days, and then CD4+ T cells were isolated. BNT162b2 vaccine or mRNA-1273 vaccine was given to participants in two doses. Among the vaccine recipients, none had a prior SARS-CoV-2 infection, and nucleocapsid antibodies were negative. Findings and caveats of the study: Only 1 of 255 vaccine-induced clones from healthy vaccinees cross-reacted with common cold coronaviruses. In the late period after vaccination, infection- and vaccine-induced clones contracted markedly.

The chain has TRBV7-9 and TRBJ1-3; D unresolved. This TCR came from a human donor who received a COVID-19 vaccine. Some clones in this sample may be carry-over from other donors' samples. The sequenced sample was CD4+ T cells from PBMCs cultured with SARS-CoV-2 spike peptides, obtained after COVID-19 vaccination. The CDR3, as DNA: TGTGCCAGCAGCTTTAGTGGGGACACCATATATTTT. Its translation is CASSFSGDTIYF.